The rows below give T cell receptor beta chains drawn from one sample of a study of human T cells and chemical hapten exposure. Each CDR3 protein gets one entry after TCRdb re-called the RACE reads with MiXCR. Altogether more than 75,000 distinct CDR3 sequences are present, about 9.3% being singletons, with the ten largest covering just over 2%. Here the sequenced sample was whole blood, taken in connection with sensitization to the hapten diphenylcyclopropenone (DPC). The receptors originated from a woman between 35 and 50 years old with alopecia areata. Some clones in this sample may be carry-over from other donors' samples. Both conserved end residues are part of each CDR3. Only part of the rows carry a size: once, few, many, or a class if the clone is expanded.

CDR3 length	clone size	V gene	CDR3 protein
15	few	TRBV6-1	CASSGGLLWGAEAFF
13	few	TRBV29-1	CSAAQGGGDEQYF
16	many	TRBV7-8	CASSAGLAEGLYEQYF
16	.	TRBV12-3/TRBV12-4	CASLKVPGAGTDTQYF
14	.	TRBV6-1	CASKEQVAKNIQYF
14	many	TRBV20-1	CSAPPTLNSYEQYF
14	.	TRBV6-2/TRBV6-3	CASSYTLTGGEQFF
14	few	TRBV6-6	CASAGTASSYEQYF
18	.	TRBV4-2	CASSQDRSGRASGETQYF
14	few	TRBV6-2/TRBV6-3	CASSYTGANTEAFF
16	.	TRBV5-6	CASSLSAATNTGELFF
13	many	TRBV28	CASSTRTGQPQHF
14	few	TRBV18	CASSPRGSSYEQYF
14	.	TRBV6-5	CASRGTRPQETQYF
15	few	TRBV6-2/TRBV6-3	CASSYSQRATYEQYF
14	few	TRBV6-5	CASSRSSGQETQYF
11	few	TRBV28	CASSKSGTQYF
14	many	TRBV13	CASRLSGGSQPQHF
12	.	TRBV11-2	CASSLEVGVAVF
14	few	TRBV7-6	CASSLEPAGDEQYF
17	many	TRBV10-3	CAISESGLAVSTDTQYF
12	many	TRBV29-1	CSVEGDNYGYTF
14	many	TRBV7-9	CASSLTSGNYEQYF
9	.	TRBV29-1	CSVEHEQFF
16	many	TRBV7-2	CASSLGGSGSLHTQYF
16	many	TRBV20-1	CSAVQVAGTHGNEQFF
15	few	TRBV4-2	CASSHGQGDNQPQHF
14	.	TRBV7-2	CASSFGQGRYGYTF
17	many	TRBV19	CASSTWDYNTSGETQYF
14	few	TRBV18	CASSDRGVYGELFF
13	few	TRBV6-4	CASRAEGSNTIYF
15	many	TRBV28	CASTLLAGGYNEQFF
15	few	TRBV7-8	CASSLALTGDTEAFF
14	few	TRBV30	CAWSVKGGNTEAFF
14	.	TRBV9	CASSARTNTYEQYF
11	few	TRBV6-6	CASSTGGFPFF
12	.	TRBV2	CASSGTEETQYF
15	few	TRBV29-1	CSVNTAGRGSDTQYF
16	few	TRBV20-1	CSARTASGNSYNEQFF
16	.	TRBV6-2/TRBV6-3	CASSYFQGFTTYEQYF
15	many	TRBV19	CASSPLGTIIGELFF
17	few	TRBV7-9	CASSSPLGLAKTDTQYF
16	.	TRBV7-2	CASSPDRGRANYGYTF
16	many	TRBV9	CASSGGGVTPPDTQYF
14	many	TRBV4-2	CASSQDSWADTQYF